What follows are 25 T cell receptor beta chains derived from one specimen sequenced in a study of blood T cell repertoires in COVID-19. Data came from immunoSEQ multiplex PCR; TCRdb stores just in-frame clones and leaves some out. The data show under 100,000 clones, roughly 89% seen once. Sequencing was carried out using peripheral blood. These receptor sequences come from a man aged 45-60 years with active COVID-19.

CDR3 in DNA: TGTGCCTGGAGGGCGGGGACAGGGTTTTCCTACGAGCAGTACTTC. Translation: CAWRAGTGFSYEQYF. The V and J genes are TRBV30 and TRBJ2-7; 9 bases fit TRBD1. Germline V gene sequence: CDR1 GTSNPN, CDR2 SVGIG (reference sequence). The CDR3 sequence is 15 residues long. Germline trimming cut 3 bases from V and 1 base from J; bases unmatched to any gene: 7.

The chain's CDR3 is CSARRGTGEETQYF. The CDR3 DNA sequence: TGCAGCGCTAGGAGGGGGACAGGGGAAGAGACCCAGTACTTC. V usage is TRBV29-1 and J usage is TRBJ2-5; 10 bases match TRBD1. V lost 7 bases to trimming and J lost 3 bases; unmatched junction nucleotides: 8. Germline-derived CDR1 and CDR2 are SQVTM and ANQGSEA. The CDR3 runs to 14 residues.

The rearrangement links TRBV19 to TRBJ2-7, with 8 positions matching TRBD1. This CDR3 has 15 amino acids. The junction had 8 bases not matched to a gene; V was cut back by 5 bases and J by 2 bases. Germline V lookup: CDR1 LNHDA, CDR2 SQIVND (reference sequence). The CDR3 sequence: CASSGPGTGAYEQYF. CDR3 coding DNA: TGTGCCAGTAGTGGACCCGGGACAGGCGCCTACGAGCAGTACTTC.

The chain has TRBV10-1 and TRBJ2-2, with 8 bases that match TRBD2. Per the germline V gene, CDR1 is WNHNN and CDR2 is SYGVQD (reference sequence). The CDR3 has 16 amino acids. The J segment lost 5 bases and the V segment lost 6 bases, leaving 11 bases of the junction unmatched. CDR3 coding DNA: TGCGCCAGCAGCCCGAAAGCGGGAGTTGGTACCGGGGAGCTGTTTTTT. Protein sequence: CASSPKAGVGTGELFF.

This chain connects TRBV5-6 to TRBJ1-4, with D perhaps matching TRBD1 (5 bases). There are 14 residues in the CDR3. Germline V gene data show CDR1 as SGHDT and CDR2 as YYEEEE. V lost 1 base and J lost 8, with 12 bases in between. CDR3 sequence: CASSLRQGGEKLFF. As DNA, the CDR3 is TGTGCCAGCAGCTTGAGGCAGGGAGGGGAAAAACTGTTTTTT.

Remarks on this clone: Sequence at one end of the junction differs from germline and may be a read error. This chain's CDR3 is CATSSGSTDTQYF. DNA of the CDR3: TGTGCCACCAGTAGCGGAAGCACAGATACGCAGTATTTT. The chain recombines TRBV2 with TRBJ2-3, with D maybe TRBD2 (6 bases). The CDR3 runs to 13 residues. CDR1 is SNHLY, CDR2 FYNNEI, per germline.

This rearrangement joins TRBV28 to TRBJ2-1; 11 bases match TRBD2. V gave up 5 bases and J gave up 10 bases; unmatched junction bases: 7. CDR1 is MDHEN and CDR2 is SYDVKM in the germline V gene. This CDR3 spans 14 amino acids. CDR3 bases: TGTGCCAGCAGTGGGACTAGCGGTGTCCGGGAGCAGTTCTTC. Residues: CASSGTSGVREQFF. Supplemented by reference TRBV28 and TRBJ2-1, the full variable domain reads DVKVTQSSRYLVKRTGEKVFLECVQDMDHENMFWYRQDPGLGLRLIYFSYDVKMKEKGDIPEGYSVSREKKERFSLILESASTNQTSMYLCASSGTSGVREQFFGPGTRLTVL.

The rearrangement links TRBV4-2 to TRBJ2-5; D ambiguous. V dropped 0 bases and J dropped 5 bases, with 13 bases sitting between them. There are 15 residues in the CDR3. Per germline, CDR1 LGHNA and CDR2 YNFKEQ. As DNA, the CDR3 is TGTGCCAGCAGCCAAGATCGGGTCCCCCGGGAGACCCAGTACTTC. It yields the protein CASSQDRVPRETQYF.

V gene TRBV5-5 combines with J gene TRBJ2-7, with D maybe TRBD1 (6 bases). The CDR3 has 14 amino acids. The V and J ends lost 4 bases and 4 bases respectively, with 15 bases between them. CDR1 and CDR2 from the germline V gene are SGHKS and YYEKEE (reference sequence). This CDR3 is CASSVADRLYEQYF. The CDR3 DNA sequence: TGTGCCAGCAGCGTAGCTGACAGGTTGTACGAGCAGTACTTC.

In DNA, the CDR3 is TGCAGCGTGGCTGGTGGCCTAGCGGGAGGTACCGAGCAGTACTTC. Translation gives CSVAGGLAGGTEQYF. The chain employs TRBV29-1 and TRBJ2-7, with 11 bases lining up with TRBD2. This CDR3 is 15 amino acids long. J gave up 6 bases and V 6 bases, and 13 bases lay outside the gene matches. Germline V lookup: CDR1 SQVTM, CDR2 ANQGSEA.

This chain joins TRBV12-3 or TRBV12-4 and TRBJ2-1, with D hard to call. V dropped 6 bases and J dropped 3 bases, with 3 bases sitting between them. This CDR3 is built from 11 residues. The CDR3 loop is CASSGYNEQFF. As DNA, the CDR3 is TGTGCCAGCAGCGGCTACAATGAGCAGTTCTTC.

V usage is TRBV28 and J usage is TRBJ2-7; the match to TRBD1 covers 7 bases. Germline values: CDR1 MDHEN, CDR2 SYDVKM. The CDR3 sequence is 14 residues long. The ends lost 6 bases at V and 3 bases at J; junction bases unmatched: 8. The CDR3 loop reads CASSIGAGGYEQYF. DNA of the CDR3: TGTGCCAGCAGCATCGGAGCAGGGGGCTACGAGCAGTACTTC. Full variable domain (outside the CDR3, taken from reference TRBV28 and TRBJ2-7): DVKVTQSSRYLVKRTGEKVFLECVQDMDHENMFWYRQDPGLGLRLIYFSYDVKMKEKGDIPEGYSVSREKKERFSLILESASTNQTSMYLCASSIGAGGYEQYFGPGTRLTVT.

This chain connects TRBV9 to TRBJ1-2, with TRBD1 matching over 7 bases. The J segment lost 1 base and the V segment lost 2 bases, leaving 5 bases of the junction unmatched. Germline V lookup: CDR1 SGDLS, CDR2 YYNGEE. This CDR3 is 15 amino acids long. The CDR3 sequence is CASSVGTDFNYGYTF. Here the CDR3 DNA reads TGTGCCAGCAGCGTTGGGACAGATTTTAACTATGGCTACACCTTC. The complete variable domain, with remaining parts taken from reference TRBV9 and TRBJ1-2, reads DSGVTQTPKHLITATGQRVTLRCSPRSGDLSVYWYQQSLDQGLQFLIQYYNGEERAKGNILERFSAQQFPDLHSELNLSSLELGDSALYFCASSVGTDFNYGYTFGSGTRLTVV.

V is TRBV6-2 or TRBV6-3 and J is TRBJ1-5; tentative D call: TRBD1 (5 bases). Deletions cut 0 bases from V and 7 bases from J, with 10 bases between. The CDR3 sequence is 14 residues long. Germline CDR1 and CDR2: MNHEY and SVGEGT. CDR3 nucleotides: TGTGCCAGCAGTTACTCGCCTCAGGGACAGCCCCAGCATTTT. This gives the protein CASSYSPQGQPQHF.

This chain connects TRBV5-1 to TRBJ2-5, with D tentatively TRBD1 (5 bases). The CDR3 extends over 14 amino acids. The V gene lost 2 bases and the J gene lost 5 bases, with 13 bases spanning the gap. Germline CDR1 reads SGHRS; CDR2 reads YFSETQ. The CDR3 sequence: CASSFDQGWETQYF. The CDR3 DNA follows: TGCGCCAGCAGCTTTGACCAGGGATGGGAGACCCAGTACTTC.

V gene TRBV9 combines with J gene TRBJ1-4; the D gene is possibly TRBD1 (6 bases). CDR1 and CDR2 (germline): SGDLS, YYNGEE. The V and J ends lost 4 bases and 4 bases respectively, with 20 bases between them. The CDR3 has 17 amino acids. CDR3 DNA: TGTGCCAGCAGCCCACAAACCGGGGACACCCATAATGAAAAACTGTTTTTT. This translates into CASSPQTGDTHNEKLFF.

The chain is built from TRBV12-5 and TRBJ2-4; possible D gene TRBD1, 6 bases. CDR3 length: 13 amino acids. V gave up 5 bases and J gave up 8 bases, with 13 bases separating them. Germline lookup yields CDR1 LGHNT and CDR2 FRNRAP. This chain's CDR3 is CASGPTGTDIQYF. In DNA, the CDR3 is TGTGCTAGTGGTCCCACAGGGACGGACATTCAGTACTTC.

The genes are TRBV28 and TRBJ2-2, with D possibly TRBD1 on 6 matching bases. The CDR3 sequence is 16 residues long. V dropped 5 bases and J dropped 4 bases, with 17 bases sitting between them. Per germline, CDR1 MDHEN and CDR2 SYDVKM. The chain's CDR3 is CASSTAGVVCTGELFF. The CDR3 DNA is TGTGCCAGCAGTACCGCAGGGGTTGTCTGCACCGGGGAGCTGTTTTTT.

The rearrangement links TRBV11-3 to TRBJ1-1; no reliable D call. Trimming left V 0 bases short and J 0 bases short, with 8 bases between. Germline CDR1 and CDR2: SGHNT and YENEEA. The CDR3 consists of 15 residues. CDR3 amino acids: CASSLEGGLNTEAFF. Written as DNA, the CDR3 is TGTGCCAGCAGCTTAGAAGGCGGATTGAACACTGAAGCTTTCTTT.

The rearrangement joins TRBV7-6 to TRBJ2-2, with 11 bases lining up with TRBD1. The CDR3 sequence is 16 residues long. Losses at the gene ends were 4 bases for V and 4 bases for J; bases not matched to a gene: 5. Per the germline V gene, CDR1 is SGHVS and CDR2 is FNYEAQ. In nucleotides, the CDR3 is TGTGCCAGCAGCTCCTCCGGGACAGGGGGCACCGGGGAGCTGTTTTTT. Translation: CASSSSGTGGTGELFF.

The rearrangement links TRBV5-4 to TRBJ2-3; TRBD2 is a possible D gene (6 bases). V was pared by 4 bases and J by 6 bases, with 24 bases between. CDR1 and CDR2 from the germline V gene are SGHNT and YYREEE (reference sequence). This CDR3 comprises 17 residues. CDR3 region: CASSPPGGRRSRDTQYF. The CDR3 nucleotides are TGTGCCAGCAGCCCACCCGGGGGTAGAAGATCGCGGGATACGCAGTATTTT.

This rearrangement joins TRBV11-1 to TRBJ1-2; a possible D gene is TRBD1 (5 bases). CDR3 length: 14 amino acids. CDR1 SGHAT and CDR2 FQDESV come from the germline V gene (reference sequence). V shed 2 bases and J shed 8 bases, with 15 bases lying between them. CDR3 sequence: CASSLRDSFAGYTF. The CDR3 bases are TGTGCCAGCAGCTTACGGGACTCCTTCGCCGGCTACACCTTC.

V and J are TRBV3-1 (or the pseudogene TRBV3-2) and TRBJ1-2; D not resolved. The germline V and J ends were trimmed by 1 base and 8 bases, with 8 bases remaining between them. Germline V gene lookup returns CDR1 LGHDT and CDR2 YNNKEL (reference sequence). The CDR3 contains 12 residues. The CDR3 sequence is CASSQGGEGYTF. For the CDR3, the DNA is TGTGCCAGCAGCCAAGGTGGGGAGGGCTACACCTTC.

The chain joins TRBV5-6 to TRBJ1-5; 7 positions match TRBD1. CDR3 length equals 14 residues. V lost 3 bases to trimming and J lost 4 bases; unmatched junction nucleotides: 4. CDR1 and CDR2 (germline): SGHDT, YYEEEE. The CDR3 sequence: CASSSTGENQPQHF. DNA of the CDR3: TGTGCCAGCAGCTCTACAGGGGAAAATCAGCCCCAGCATTTT.

CDR3 region: CAWSRPGQYEKLFF. The DNA of the CDR3 is TGTGCCTGGAGTAGGCCGGGACAGTACGAAAAACTGTTTTTT. J is TRBJ1-4 and V is TRBV30, with 7 bases identical to TRBD1. The V gene end was trimmed by 2 bases and the J gene end by 8 bases; junction bases not matched to a gene: 8. The CDR3 is 14 amino acids. CDR1 and CDR2 (germline): GTSNPN, SVGIG (reference sequence).